Listed here are 15 T cell receptor beta chains from one sample, sequenced in a study of cytomegalovirus exposure and HLA in healthy donors. Primers included in the PCR were 60 Vbeta and 13 Jbeta primers. Assay used: immunoSEQ multiplex PCR; TCRdb lists only in-frame clones, some missing. Found here are some 78,000 clones, roughly 72% of them singletons; the top ten hold roughly 9.1%. Input material: PBMCs. These receptors all stem from a man in his forties or fifties in good health and CMV-seropositive.

This clone appeared a few times. Other DNA sequences from this sample encode an identical CDR3 as well. The chain joins TRBV7-9 to TRBJ1-1, with 7 bases that match TRBD1. Germline-derived CDR1 and CDR2 are SEHNR and FQNEAQ (reference sequence). The J segment lost 0 bases and the V segment lost 4 bases, leaving 2 bases of the junction unmatched. This CDR3 region has 14 residues. The CDR3 loop is CASSSGQLNTEAFF. The CDR3 coding sequence is TGTGCCAGCAGCTCGGGACAGCTGAACACTGAAGCTTTCTTT.

The chain carries TRBV5-5 and TRBJ1-4; 10 nucleotides match TRBD1. This CDR3 spans 12 amino acids. The trim removed 3 bases at V and 12 bases at J, leaving 2 bases unmatched. Germline V gives CDR1 SGHKS, CDR2 YYEKEE (reference sequence). The CDR3 DNA is TGTGCCAGCAGCTGGACAGGGGGGGAACTGTTTTTT. It yields the protein CASSWTGGELFF. Using reference TRBV5-5 and TRBJ1-4 for the parts outside the CDR3, the full variable domain is DAGVTQSPTHLIKTRGQQVTLRCSPISGHKSVSWYQQVLGQGPQFIFQYYEKEERGRGNFPDRFSARQFPNYSSELNVNALLLGDSALYLCASSWTGGELFFGSGTQLSVL.

The chain recombines TRBV4-3 with TRBJ2-5; 7 bases are shared with TRBD1. The CDR3 covers 15 residues. Trimming at V came to 1 base and at J to 7 bases, leaving 9 bases not matched to a gene. Germline lookup yields CDR1 LGHNA and CDR2 YSLEER. The CDR3, as DNA: TGCGCCAGCAGCCAAGCGGAAGTGGCAGGGGGGACCCAGTACTTC. It codes for CASSQAEVAGGTQYF.

This clone was counted between two and nine times. The rearrangement links TRBV15 to TRBJ1-5; no firm D call. Trimming removed 0 bases at V and 1 base at J, with 7 bases between. The CDR3 spans 15 residues. Germline V gene data show CDR1 as LNHNV and CDR2 as YYDKDF (reference sequence). The chain's CDR3 is CATSRDPGSNQPQHF. The CDR3, as DNA: TGTGCCACCAGCAGAGATCCGGGGAGCAATCAGCCCCAGCATTTT.

Only a few counts were recorded for this clone. J is TRBJ2-3 and V is TRBV30; D may be TRBD2 (6 bases). V lost 5 bases, J lost 2 bases, and 8 bases lay in between. This CDR3 is 12 amino acids long. Germline values: CDR1 GTSNPN, CDR2 SVGIG (reference sequence). The CDR3 loop reads CAWSGVTDTQYF. In DNA, the CDR3 is TGTGCCTGGTCGGGGGTCACAGATACGCAGTATTTT.

The chain employs TRBV15 and TRBJ1-4, with TRBD1 matching over 8 bases. CDR3 size: 14 residues. With V trimmed by 5 bases and J by 7 bases, 6 bases remained unmatched. Germline V gene data show CDR1 as LNHNV and CDR2 as YYDKDF (reference sequence). CDR3 amino acids: CATSYGTGPEKLFF. In nucleotides, the CDR3 is TGTGCCACCAGCTACGGGACAGGACCTGAAAAACTGTTTTTT.

The gene calls are TRBV7-9 and TRBJ2-3; 10 nucleotides align to TRBD1. The CDR3 length is 17 residues. The J segment lost 0 bases and the V segment lost 5 bases, leaving 8 bases of the junction unmatched. Germline CDR1 is SEHNR and CDR2 is FQNEAQ (reference sequence). CDR3 sequence: CASSRGTGDRSTDTQYF. CDR3 nucleotides: TGTGCCAGCAGCCGAGGGACAGGGGACCGTAGCACAGATACGCAGTATTTT.

This clone was observed a handful of times. The chain combines TRBV4-2 with TRBJ1-6, with D perhaps matching TRBD1 (5 bases). CDR1 is LGHNA, CDR2 YNFKEQ, per germline. Trimming pared 6 bases from V and 8 bases from J, leaving 20 bases between. The CDR3 has 16 residues. The CDR3 here is CASRTTGSYNDSPLHF. In nucleotides, the CDR3 is TGTGCCAGCAGAACAACAGGATCTTATAACGATTCACCCCTCCACTTT.

This chain connects TRBV29-1 to TRBJ2-1, with a weak D call TRBD2 (5 bases). Trimming shortened V by 3 bases and J by 1 base, and 13 bases separated the two germline ends. The CDR3 consists of 15 residues. Germline loops: CDR1 SQVTM, CDR2 ANQGSEA. CDR3 in amino acids: CSVDSRRGSYNEQFF. The DNA for the CDR3 is TGCAGCGTTGACTCAAGACGGGGATCCTACAATGAGCAGTTCTTC.

This clone has only one observation. The CDR3 here is CASRREAGTSGNEQFF. In nucleotides, the CDR3 is TGTGCCAGCAGAAGAGAAGCCGGGACTTCGGGGAATGAGCAGTTCTTC. The genes are TRBV28 and TRBJ2-1; tentatively, D is TRBD2 (6 bases). V lost 6 bases to trimming and J lost 7 bases, with 22 bases between them. This CDR3 is built from 16 residues. CDR1 and CDR2 from the germline V gene are MDHEN and SYDVKM.

The chain employs TRBV9 and TRBJ1-2, with 8 bases that match TRBD1. The V gene end was trimmed by 3 bases and the J gene end by 4 bases; junction bases not matched to a gene: 5. Germline CDR1 is SGDLS and CDR2 is YYNGEE. CDR3 length: 14 amino acids. In DNA, the CDR3 is TGTGCCAGCAGCGCGACAGGGGCTAGCTATGGCTACACCTTC. This encodes CASSATGASYGYTF.

The chain employs TRBV6-6 and TRBJ1-5; D is perhaps TRBD1 (5 bases). The CDR3 runs 15 residues. V was cut by 0 bases and J by 9 bases, with 15 bases left in between. Per germline, CDR1 MNHNY and CDR2 SVGAGI (reference sequence). As DNA, the CDR3 is TGTGCCAGCAGTTACTCGGCTGGGACTGGGGGGCCCCAGCATTTT. Protein: CASSYSAGTGGPQHF.

The chain has TRBV7-8 and TRBJ1-1; 7 nucleotides line up with TRBD1. V was pared by 2 bases and J by 10 bases, with 4 bases of the junction left unmatched. The CDR3 has 12 amino acids. Per germline, CDR1 SGHVS and CDR2 FQNEAQ. DNA of the CDR3: TGTGCCAGCAGCTTAACAGGGGACCGAGCTTTCTTT. Amino acid sequence: CASSLTGDRAFF.

This rearrangement joins TRBV19 to TRBJ2-1; 8 bases are shared with TRBD2. Germline loops: CDR1 LNHDA, CDR2 SQIVND (reference sequence). CDR3 size: 13 residues. With 6 bases clipped from V and 5 bases from J, the junction kept 3 bases outside the gene matches. CDR3 DNA: TGTGCCAGTAGGCGGGAGGTCAACAATGAGCAGTTCTTC. Its translation is CASRREVNNEQFF.

This clone was found a few times. This rearrangement joins TRBV29-1 to TRBJ2-5; 7 nucleotides align to TRBD2. Gene TRBJ2-7 matches the end of the DNA better, so the J call may be wrong. This CDR3 region has 12 residues. Germline lookup yields CDR1 SQVTM and CDR2 ANQGSEA. CDR3 sequence reads: CSVELADYEQYF. CDR3 coding DNA: TGCAGCGTTGAACTAGCGGACTACGAGCAGTACTTC.